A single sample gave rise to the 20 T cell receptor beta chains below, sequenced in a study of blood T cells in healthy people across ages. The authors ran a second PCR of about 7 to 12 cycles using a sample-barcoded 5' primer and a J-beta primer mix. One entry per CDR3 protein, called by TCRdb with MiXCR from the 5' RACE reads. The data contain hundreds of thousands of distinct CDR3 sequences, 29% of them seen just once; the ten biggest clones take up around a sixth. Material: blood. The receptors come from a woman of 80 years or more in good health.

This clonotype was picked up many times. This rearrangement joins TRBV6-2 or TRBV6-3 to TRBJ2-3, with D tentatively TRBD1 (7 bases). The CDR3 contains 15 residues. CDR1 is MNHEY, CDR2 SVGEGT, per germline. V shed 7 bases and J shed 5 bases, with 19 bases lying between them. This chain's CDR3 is CASIPPGGLGDTQYF. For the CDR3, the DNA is TGTGCCAGCATCCCCCCAGGGGGGCTTGGAGATACGCAGTATTTT.

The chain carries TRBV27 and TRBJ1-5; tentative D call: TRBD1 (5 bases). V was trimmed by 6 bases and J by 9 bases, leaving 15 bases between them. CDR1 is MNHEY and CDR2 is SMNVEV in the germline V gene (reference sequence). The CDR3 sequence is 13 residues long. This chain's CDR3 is CASSGTQGLPQHF. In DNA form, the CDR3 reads TGTGCCAGCAGCGGGACCCAGGGTCTGCCCCAGCATTTT.

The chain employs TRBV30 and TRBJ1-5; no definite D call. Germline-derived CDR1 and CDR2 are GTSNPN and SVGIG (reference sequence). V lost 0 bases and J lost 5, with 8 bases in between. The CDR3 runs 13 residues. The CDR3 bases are TGTGCCTGGAGTGTCCAGGATGATCAGCCCCAGCATTTT. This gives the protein CAWSVQDDQPQHF. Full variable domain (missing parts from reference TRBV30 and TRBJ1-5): SQTIHQWPATLVQPVGSPLSLECTVEGTSNPNLYWYRQAAGRGLQLLFYSVGIGQISSEVPQNLSASRPQDRQFILSSKKLLLSDSGFYLCAWSVQDDQPQHFGDGTRLSIL.

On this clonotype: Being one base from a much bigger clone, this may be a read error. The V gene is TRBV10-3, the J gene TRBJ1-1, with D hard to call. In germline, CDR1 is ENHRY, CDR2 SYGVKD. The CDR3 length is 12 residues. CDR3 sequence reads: CAICESRTEAFF. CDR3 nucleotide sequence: TGTGCCATCTGTGAGTCGAGGACTGAAGCTTTCTTT.

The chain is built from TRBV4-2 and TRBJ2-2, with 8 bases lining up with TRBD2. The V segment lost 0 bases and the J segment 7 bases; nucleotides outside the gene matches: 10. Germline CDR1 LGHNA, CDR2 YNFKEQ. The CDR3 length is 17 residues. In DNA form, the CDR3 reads TGTGCCAGCAGCCAAGATCTGACGGGGGGGCTCGACGGGGAGCTGTTTTTT. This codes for CASSQDLTGGLDGELFF.

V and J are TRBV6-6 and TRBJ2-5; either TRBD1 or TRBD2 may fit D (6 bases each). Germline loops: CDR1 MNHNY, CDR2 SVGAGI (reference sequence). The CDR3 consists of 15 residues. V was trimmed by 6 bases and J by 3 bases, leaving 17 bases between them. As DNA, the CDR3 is TGTGCCAGCAGCCCACAGGGAGGACCCAAAGAGACCCAGTACTTC. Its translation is CASSPQGGPKETQYF.

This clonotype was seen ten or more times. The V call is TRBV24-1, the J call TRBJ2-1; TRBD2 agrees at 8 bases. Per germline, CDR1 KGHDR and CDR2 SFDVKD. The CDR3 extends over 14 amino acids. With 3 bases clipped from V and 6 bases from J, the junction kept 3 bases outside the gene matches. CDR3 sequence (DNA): TGTGCCACCAGTGATACGGGGGGGCCCAATGAGCAGTTCTTC. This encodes CATSDTGGPNEQFF.

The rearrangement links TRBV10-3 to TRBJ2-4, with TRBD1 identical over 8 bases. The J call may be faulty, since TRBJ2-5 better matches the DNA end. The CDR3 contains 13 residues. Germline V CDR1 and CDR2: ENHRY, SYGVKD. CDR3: CAISLTGGETQYF. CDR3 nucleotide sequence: TGTGCCATCAGTCTAACAGGGGGAGAGACCCAGTACTTC.

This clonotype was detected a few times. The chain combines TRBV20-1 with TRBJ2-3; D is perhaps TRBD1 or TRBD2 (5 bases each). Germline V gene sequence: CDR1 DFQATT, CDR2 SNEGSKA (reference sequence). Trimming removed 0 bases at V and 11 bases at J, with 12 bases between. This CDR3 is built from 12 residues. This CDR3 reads CSARDRDVKQYF. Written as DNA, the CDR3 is TGCAGTGCTAGAGATCGGGACGTAAAGCAGTATTTT.

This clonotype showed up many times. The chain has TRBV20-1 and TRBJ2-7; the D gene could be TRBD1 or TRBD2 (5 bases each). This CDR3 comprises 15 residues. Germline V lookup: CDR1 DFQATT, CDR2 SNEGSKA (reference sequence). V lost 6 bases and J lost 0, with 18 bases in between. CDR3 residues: CSAHGGARSSYEQYF. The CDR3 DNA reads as TGCAGTGCCCATGGGGGAGCGCGGAGCTCCTACGAGCAGTACTTC.

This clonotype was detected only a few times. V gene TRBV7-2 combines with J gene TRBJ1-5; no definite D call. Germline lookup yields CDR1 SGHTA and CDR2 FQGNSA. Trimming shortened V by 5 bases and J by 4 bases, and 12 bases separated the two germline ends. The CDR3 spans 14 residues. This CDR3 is CASSPLVTNQPQHF. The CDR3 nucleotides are TGTGCCAGCAGCCCGCTGGTAACAAATCAGCCCCAGCATTTT.

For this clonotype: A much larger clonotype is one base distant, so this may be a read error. The CDR3 protein is CASSPWDKAGDAQYF. The CDR3 DNA sequence: TGTGCCAGCAGCCCGTGGGACAAGGCGGGGGATGCGCAGTATTTT. The chain carries TRBV5-4 and TRBJ2-3; perhaps TRBD2 as D (7 bases). Germline values: CDR1 SGHNT, CDR2 YYREEE (reference sequence). This CDR3 contains 15 residues. V lost 4 bases and J lost 10, with 22 bases in between.

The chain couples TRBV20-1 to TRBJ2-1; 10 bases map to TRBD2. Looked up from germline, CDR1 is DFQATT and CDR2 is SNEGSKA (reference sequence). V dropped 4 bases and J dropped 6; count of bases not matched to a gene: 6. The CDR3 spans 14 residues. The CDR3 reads CSAMSGGAINEQFF. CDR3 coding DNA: TGCAGTGCTATGAGCGGGGGGGCTATCAATGAGCAGTTCTTC.

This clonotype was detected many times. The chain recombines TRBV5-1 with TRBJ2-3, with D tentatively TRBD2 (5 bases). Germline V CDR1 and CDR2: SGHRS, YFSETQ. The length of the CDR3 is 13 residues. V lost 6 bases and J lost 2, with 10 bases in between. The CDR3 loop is CASKASNTDTQYF. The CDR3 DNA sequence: TGCGCCAGCAAGGCTAGCAACACAGATACGCAGTATTTT.

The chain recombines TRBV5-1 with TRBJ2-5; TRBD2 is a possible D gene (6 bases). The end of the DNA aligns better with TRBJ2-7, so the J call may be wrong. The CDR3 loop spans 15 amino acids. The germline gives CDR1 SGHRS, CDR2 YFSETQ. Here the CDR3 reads CASSLYGQEGYEQYF. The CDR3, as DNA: TGCGCCAGCAGCTTGTACGGTCAGGAGGGCTACGAGCAGTACTTC.

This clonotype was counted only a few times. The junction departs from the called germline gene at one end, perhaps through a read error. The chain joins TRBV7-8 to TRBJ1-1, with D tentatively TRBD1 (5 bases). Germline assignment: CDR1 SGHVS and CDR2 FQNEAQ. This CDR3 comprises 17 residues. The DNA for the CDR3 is TGTGCCAGCAGCCGGGGGGGTCGGGCTTTAATGAACGCTGAAGCTTTCTTT. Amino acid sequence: CASSRGGRALMNAEAFF.

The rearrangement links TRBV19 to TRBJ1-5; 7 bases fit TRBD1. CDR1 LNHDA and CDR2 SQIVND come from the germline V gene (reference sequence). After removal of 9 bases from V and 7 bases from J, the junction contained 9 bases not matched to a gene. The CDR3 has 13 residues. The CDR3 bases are TGTGCCAGCAGAGACAGGGTTCAGCAGCCCCAGCATTTT. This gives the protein CASRDRVQQPQHF.

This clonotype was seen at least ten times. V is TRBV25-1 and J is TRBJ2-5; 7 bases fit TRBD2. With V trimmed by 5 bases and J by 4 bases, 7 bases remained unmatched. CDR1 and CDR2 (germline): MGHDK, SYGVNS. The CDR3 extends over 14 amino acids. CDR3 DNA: TGTGCCAGCAGTAACTGGGGGGGAGGAGAGACCCAGTACTTC. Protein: CASSNWGGGETQYF.

This chain's CDR3 is CASSYEDPMDTEAFF. CDR3 sequence (DNA): TGTGCCAGCAGTTATGAGGACCCAATGGACACTGAAGCTTTCTTT. This chain connects TRBV3-1 to TRBJ1-1; no clear D. Germline V gene sequence: CDR1 LGHDT, CDR2 YNNKEL (reference sequence). The V end lost 6 bases, the J end lost 3 bases, and 17 bases lay between the germline ends. This CDR3 comprises 15 residues.

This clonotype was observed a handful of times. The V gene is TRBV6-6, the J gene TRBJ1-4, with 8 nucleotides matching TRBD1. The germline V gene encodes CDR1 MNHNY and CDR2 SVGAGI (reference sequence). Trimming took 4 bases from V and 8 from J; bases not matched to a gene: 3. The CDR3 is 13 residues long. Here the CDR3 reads CASSSRGLEKLFF. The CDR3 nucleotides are TGTGCCAGCAGTTCCAGGGGGCTCGAAAAACTGTTTTTT.